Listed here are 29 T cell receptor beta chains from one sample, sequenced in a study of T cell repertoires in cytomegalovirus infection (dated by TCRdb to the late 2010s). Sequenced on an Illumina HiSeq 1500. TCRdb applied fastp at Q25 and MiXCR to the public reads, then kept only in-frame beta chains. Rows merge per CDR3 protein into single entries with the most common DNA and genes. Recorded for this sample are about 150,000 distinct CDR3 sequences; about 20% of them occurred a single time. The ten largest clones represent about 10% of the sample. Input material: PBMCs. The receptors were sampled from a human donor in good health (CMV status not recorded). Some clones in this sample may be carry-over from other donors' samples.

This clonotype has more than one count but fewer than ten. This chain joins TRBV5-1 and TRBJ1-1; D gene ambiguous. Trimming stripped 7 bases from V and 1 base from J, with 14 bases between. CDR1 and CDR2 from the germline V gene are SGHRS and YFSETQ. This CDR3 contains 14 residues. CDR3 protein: CASGKGAGNTEAFF. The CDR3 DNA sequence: TGCGCCAGCGGGAAGGGCGCGGGGAACACTGAAGCTTTCTTT.

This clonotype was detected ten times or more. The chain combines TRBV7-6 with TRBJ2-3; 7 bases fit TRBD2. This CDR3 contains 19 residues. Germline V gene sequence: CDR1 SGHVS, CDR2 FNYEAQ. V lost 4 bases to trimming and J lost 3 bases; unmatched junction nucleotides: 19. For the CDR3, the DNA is TGTGCCAGCAGCTCTCCCTCAAGGGCTAGCGGCCATTGGACAGATACGCAGTATTTT. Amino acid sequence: CASSSPSRASGHWTDTQYF.

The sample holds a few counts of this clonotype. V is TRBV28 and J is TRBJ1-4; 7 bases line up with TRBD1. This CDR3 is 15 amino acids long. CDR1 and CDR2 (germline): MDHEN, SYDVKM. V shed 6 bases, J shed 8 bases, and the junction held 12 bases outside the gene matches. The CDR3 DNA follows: TGTGCCAGCAGAAGCTCGACAGGGAAAGGAGAAAAACTGTTTTTT. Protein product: CASRSSTGKGEKLFF.

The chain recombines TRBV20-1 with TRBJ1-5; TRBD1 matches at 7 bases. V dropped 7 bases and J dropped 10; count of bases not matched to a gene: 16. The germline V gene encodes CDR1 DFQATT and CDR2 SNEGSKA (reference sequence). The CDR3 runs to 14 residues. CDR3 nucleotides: TGCAGTGTCCCGGACAGGCTGAGGGGGAGTCCCCAGCATTTT. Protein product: CSVPDRLRGSPQHF.

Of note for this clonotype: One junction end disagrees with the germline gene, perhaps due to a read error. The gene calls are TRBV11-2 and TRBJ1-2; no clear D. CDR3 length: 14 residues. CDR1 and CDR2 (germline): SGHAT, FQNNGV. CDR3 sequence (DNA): TGTGTCAGCAGCTTAGCTCCAGTTCCCTATGGCTACACCTTC. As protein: CVSSLAPVPYGYTF.

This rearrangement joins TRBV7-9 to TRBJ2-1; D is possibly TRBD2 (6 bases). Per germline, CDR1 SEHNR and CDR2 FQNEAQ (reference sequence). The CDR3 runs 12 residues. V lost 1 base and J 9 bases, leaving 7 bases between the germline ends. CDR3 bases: TGTGCCAGCAGCTTAGTTAGCGGTGAGCAGTTCTTC. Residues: CASSLVSGEQFF.

The CDR3 protein is CASREETGVNEQYF. CDR3 bases: TGTGCCAGCAGAGAGGAGACAGGGGTTAACGAGCAGTACTTC. The rearrangement joins TRBV12-3 or TRBV12-4 to TRBJ2-7; 8 bases align to TRBD1. The CDR3 runs to 14 residues. The junction had 9 bases not matched to a gene; V was cut back by 6 bases and J by 5 bases.

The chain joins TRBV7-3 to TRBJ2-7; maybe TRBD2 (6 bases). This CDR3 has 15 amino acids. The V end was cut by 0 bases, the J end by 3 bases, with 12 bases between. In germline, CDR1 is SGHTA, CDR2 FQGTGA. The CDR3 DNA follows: TGTGCCAGCAGCTTAACAGGGCTAGCGAGCTACGAGCAGTACTTC. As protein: CASSLTGLASYEQYF.

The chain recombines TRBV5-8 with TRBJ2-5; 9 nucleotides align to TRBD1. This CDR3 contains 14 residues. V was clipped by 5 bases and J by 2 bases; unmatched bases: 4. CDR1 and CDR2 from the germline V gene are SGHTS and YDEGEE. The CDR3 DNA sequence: TGTGCCAGCAGAACAGGGGGCGTACAAGAGACCCAGTACTTC. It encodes CASRTGGVQETQYF. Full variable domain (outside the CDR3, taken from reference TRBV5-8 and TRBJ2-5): EAGVTQSPTHLIKTRGQQATLRCSPISGHTSVYWYQQALGLGLQFLLWYDEGEERNRGNFPPRFSGRQFPNYSSELNVNALELEDSALYLCASRTGGVQETQYFGPGTRLLVL.

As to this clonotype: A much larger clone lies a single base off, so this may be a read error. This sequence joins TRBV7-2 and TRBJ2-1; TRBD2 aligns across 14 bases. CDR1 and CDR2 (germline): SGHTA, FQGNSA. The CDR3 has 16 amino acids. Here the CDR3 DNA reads TGTGCCAGCAGTCCGCCGGGACTAGCGGGAGAGGGGGAGCAGATCTTC. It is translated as CASSPPGLAGEGEQIF.

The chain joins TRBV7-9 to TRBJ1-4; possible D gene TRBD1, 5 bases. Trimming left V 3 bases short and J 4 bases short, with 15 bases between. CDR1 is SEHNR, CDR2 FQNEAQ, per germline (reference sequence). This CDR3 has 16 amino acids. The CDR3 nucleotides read TGTGCCAGCAGCTTGATGAAACAGGTTCTTAATGAAAAACTGTTTTTT. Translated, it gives CASSLMKQVLNEKLFF.

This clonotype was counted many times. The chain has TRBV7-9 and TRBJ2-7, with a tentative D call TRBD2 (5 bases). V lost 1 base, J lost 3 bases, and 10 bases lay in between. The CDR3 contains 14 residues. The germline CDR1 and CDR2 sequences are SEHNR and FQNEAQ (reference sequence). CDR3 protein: CASSLDPGIYEQYF. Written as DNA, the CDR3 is TGTGCCAGCAGCTTAGATCCGGGGATCTACGAGCAGTACTTC.

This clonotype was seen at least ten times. The CDR3 bases are TGTGCCAGCAGCTTAACAGGGGGTTTTCAAGAGACCCAGTACTTC. Amino acids: CASSLTGGFQETQYF. The genes are TRBV7-3 and TRBJ2-5, with a possible D match to TRBD1 (6 bases). This CDR3 contains 15 residues. The germline V gene has CDR1 SGHTA and CDR2 FQGTGA. Trimming removed 0 bases from V and 2 bases from J, with 10 bases in between.

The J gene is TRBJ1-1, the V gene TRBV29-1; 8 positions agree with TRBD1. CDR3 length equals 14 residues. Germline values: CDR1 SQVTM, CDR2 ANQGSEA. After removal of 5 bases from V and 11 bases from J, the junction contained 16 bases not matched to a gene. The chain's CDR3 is CSVLGQAIPFGAFF. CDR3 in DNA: TGCAGCGTTTTGGGACAGGCTATCCCCTTTGGGGCTTTCTTT.

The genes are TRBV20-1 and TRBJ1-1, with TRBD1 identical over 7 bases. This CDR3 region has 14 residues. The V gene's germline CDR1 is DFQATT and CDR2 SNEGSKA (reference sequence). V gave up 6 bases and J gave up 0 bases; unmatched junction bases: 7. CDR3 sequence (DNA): TGCAGTGCCCCAACAGGGGACATGAACACTGAAGCTTTCTTT. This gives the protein CSAPTGDMNTEAFF.

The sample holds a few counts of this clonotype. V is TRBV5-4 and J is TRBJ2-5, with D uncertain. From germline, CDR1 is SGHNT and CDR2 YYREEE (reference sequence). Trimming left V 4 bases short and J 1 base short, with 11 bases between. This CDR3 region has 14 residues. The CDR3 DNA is TGTGCCAGCAGCCCCGAAAGTACCCAAGAGACCCAGTACTTC. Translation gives CASSPESTQETQYF. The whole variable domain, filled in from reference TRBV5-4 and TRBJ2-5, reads ETGVTQSPTHLIKTRGQQVTLRCSSQSGHNTVSWYQQALGQGPQFIFQYYREEENGRGNFPPRFSGLQFPNYSSELNVNALELDDSALYLCASSPESTQETQYFGPGTRLLVL.

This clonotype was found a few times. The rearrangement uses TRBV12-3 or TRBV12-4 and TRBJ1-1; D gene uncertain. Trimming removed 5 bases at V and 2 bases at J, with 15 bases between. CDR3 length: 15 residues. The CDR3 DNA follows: TGTGCCAGCAGTCTCCGACCGCCACCCAACACTGAAGCTTTCTTT. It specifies CASSLRPPPNTEAFF.

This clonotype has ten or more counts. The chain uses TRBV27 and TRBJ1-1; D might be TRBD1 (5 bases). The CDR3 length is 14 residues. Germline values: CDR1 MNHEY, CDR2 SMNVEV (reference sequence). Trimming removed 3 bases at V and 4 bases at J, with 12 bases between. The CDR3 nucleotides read TGTGCCAGCAGTTTCGGGGGTGGGAGCACTGAAGCTTTCTTT. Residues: CASSFGGGSTEAFF.

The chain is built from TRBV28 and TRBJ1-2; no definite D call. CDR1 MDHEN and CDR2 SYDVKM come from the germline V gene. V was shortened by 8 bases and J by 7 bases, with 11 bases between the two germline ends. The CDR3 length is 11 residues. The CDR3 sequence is CASGTVSGYTF. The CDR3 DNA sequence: TGTGCCAGCGGCACGGTCTCTGGCTACACCTTC.

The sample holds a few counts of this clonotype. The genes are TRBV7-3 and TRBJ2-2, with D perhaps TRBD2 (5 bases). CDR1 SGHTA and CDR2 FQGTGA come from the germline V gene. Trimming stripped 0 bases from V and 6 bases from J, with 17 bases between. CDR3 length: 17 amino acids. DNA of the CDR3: TGTGCCAGCAGCTTAACGTCACTTGCGGAGGACCCCGGGGAGCTGTTTTTT. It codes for CASSLTSLAEDPGELFF.

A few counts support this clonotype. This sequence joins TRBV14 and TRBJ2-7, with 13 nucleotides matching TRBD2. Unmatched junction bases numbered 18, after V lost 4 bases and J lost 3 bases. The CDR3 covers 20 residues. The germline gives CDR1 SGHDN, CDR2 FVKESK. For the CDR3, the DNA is TGTGCCAGCAGCCGTGGACTAGCGGGAGTTGGGCATCCCCCAATCTACGAGCAGTACTTC. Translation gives CASSRGLAGVGHPPIYEQYF.

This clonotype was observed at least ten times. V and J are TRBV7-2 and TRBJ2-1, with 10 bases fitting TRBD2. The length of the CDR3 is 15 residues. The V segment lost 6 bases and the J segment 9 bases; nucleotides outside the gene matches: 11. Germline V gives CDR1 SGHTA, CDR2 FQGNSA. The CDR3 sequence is CASRRSLAGVGEQFF. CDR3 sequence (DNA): TGTGCCAGCAGACGAAGCCTAGCGGGAGTAGGTGAGCAGTTCTTC.

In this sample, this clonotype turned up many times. The CDR3 sequence: CASGTARETQYF. The DNA for the CDR3 is TGTGCCAGCGGGACAGCGCGGGAGACCCAGTACTTC. This sequence joins TRBV7-6 and TRBJ2-5; 7 nucleotides agree with TRBD1. The CDR3 has 12 amino acids. CDR1 and CDR2 from the germline V gene are SGHVS and FNYEAQ. Trimming removed 8 bases from V and 5 bases from J; junction bases left unmatched: 5.

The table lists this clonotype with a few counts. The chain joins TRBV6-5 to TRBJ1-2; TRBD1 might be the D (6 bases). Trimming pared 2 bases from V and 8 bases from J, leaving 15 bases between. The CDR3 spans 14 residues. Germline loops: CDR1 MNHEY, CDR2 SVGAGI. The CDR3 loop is CASSYAQGTWGYTF. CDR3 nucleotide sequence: TGTGCCAGCAGTTACGCACAGGGAACGTGGGGCTACACCTTC.

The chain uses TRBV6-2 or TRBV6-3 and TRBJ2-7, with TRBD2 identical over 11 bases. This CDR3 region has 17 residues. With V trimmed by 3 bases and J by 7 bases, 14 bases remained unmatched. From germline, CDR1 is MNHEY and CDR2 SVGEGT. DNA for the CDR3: TGTGCCAGCAGTTATCCCAAAAGACTAGCGGGAATTGAAGAGCAGTACTTC. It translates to CASSYPKRLAGIEEQYF.

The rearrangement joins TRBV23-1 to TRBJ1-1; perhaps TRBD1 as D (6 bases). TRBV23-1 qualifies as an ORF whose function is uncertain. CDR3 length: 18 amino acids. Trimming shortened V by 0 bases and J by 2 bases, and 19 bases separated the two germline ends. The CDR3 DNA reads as TGCGCCAGCAGTCAATCCAAGACAGGAACGGATCGAAACACTGAAGCTTTCTTT. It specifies CASSQSKTGTDRNTEAFF.

The DNA of the CDR3 is TGTGCCAGCAGCCCGACAGGGGATACTGAAAAACTGTTTTTT. It encodes CASSPTGDTEKLFF. J is TRBJ1-4 and V is TRBV7-9; 8 bases map to TRBD1. The trim removed 5 bases at V and 7 bases at J, leaving 6 bases unmatched. Germline CDR1 is SEHNR and CDR2 is FQNEAQ (reference sequence). This CDR3 comprises 14 residues.

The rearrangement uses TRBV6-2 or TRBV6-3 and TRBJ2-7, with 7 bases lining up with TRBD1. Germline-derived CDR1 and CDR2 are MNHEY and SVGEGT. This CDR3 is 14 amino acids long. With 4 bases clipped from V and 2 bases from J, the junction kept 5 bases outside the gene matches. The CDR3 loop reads CASSSDRVTYEQYF. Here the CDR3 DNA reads TGTGCCAGCAGTTCCGACAGGGTAACCTACGAGCAGTACTTC.

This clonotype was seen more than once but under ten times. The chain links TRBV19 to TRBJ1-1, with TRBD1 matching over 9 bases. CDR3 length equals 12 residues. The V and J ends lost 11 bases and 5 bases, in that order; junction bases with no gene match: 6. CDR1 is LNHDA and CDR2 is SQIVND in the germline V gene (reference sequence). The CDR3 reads CAVGQGRTEAFF. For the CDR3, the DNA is TGTGCCGTAGGACAGGGGAGAACTGAAGCTTTCTTT. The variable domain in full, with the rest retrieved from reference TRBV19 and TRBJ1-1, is DGGITQSPKYLFRKEGQNVTLSCEQNLNHDAMYWYRQDPGQGLRLIYYSQIVNDFQKGDIAEGYSVSREKKESFPLTVTSAQKNPTAFYLCAVGQGRTEAFFGQGTRLTVV.